A single T cell receptor beta chain is shown here with its context. V was pared by 3 bases and J by 4 bases, with 12 bases between. This CDR3 contains 14 residues. The germline V gene encodes CDR1 KGHSH and CDR2 LQKENI. Genomic DNA of every subset was divided equally among multiple immunoSEQ plates. Using immunoSEQ multiplex PCR, the repertoire was profiled, and TCRdb retains in-frame clones only, with some absent. The profile shows about 1.5 million clones, about 96% of them singletons. The sample originates from a study of shared clonotypes between healthy human individuals. Across the study: Donors had three CD4 naive, three CD4 memory, two CD8 naive and one CD8 memory plate apiece.

The receptor comes from a man aged 30-40 years in good health. Sequenced input: naive CD4+ T cells sorted from blood. This sample's subset: CD45RA+ positively selected. V and J are TRBV18 and TRBJ2-5; maybe TRBD2 (6 bases). CDR3 loop: CASSPRREAETQYF. The CDR3 DNA reads TGTGCCAGCTCACCGAGAAGGGAGGCAGAGACCCAGTACTTC. The full variable domain, with the rest looked up from reference TRBV18 and TRBJ2-5, is NAGVMQNPRHLVRRRGQEARLRCSPMKGHSHVYWYRQLPEEGLKFMVYLQKENIIDESGMPKERFSAEFPKEGPSILRIQQVVRGDSAAYFCASSPRREAETQYFGPGTRLLVL.